What follows describes a single T cell receptor (beta chain). The target of this receptor is not known. Base qualities were left out, and no much larger clone turns up one base away. The sample is drawn from a study of early T cells in non-severe SARS-CoV-2 infection (dated by TCRdb to the early 2020s). Regarding the study in general: Because TCR sequencing was done on bulk RNA from unsorted whole blood, the alpha and beta chains could not be paired.

The CDR3 runs 13 residues from the cysteine to the phenylalanine. Of the read, only the CDR3 DNA is kept; its 39 bases are in frame from base 1. CDR1 and CDR2, looked up from the germline V gene (reference sequence), are GTSNPN and SVGIG. Trimming takes 3 bases from V and 3 bases from J, and the germline ends sit 11 bases apart. The library was prepared using 5' RACE. Sequenced on a NextSeq 500. To correct for sequencing error and PCR bias, the TCR library protocol tagged individual cDNA molecules with unique molecular identifiers. Both TCR alpha and beta chains were sequenced, and tight co-correlation was observed between alpha and beta sequence abundances in each sample. The study's own analysis went as follows. Decombinator V4 was used to annotate TCR sequences for V gene, J gene and CDR3. TCRs were defined as expanded if a significant change between any two time points was detected under a Poisson model with p below 0.0001. Abundances of TCRs were expressed as counts per million after normalisation to the total number of TCRs sequenced in each sample. MAIT TCRs were defined by TRAV1-2 paired with TRAJ12, TRAJ20 or TRAJ33, and iNKT TCRs by TRAV10 paired with TRAJ18. VDJdb, accessed 1 November 2021, was searched for CMV, EBV and SARS-CoV-2 annotated TCRs, excluding TCRs annotated for multiple antigens. TCRdb reran the public reads through fastp at Q25 and MiXCR, keeping productive beta chains. CDR3 protein duplicates are merged, each entry listing the most common genes and DNA. The authors' filters were not applied to this entry. The table for this sample lists under 95,000 distinct CDR3 sequences; roughly an eighth of them were counted only once. The leading ten clones occupy approximately 5% of the sample.

This was a case-control study nested in a cohort of healthcare workers in London, UK, who had nasopharyngeal swab PCR tests and blood samples taken every week. Healthcare workers were recruited between 23 and 31 March 2020, during the week of the UK lockdown, and were followed weekly for up to roughly 15 weeks. What the study reported, not specific to this receptor: VDJdb matching was skewed toward anti-spike CD8 responses and likely underestimated virus-specific expansions by missing private and CD4 specificities.

The receptor was isolated from an adult who was a healthcare worker with PCR-confirmed SARS-CoV-2 infection or an uninfected control (not recorded which). The chain is assembled from TRBV30 and TRBJ1-2, with the D gene not confidently named. The sequencing sample was made of whole blood. The nucleotide sequence reads as follows: TGTGCCTGGAGCCCCTGGTCGGACTATGGCTACACCTTC. The resulting protein is CAWSPWSDYGYTF.